One and the same sample provided the 19 T cell receptor beta chains below, sequenced in a study of metastatic and nonmetastatic thyroid tumors. Patients underwent thyroid surgery, and none had received any treatment before it. Using MiXCR, TCRdb reanalyzed the PCR reads. Here the sample spans tens of thousands of clones, around 14% being singletons. Sequenced input: blood. These receptors all stem from a female donor with papillary thyroid cancer or a benign thyroid nodule (not recorded which). Some clones in this sample may be carry-over from other donors' samples.

Ten or more counts support this clone. The V call is TRBV18, the J call TRBJ2-5; 7 bases match TRBD2. J gave up 5 bases and V 1 base, and 16 bases lay outside the gene matches. The V gene's germline CDR1 is KGHSH and CDR2 LQKENI. There are 18 residues in the CDR3. This chain's CDR3 is CASSPRPTKRAGRETQYF. The CDR3 DNA is TGTGCCAGCTCACCACGGCCAACCAAGAGAGCGGGAAGGGAGACCCAGTACTTC.

This clone was counted many times. The chain uses TRBV5-1 and TRBJ1-2, with a weak D call TRBD1 (5 bases). This CDR3 has 15 amino acids. V lost 5 bases to trimming and J lost 0 bases, with 14 bases between them. Germline-derived CDR1 and CDR2 are SGHRS and YFSETQ. CDR3 sequence (DNA): TGCGCCAGCAGGCCCGAGGACACTTCTAACTATGGCTACACCTTC. It codes for CASRPEDTSNYGYTF.

This clone was counted only a few times. This chain uses TRBV6-1 with TRBJ1-1; D possibly corresponds to TRBD1 (5 bases). CDR3 length: 15 amino acids. Per the germline V gene, CDR1 is MNHNS and CDR2 is SASEGT. With 8 bases removed from V and 7 bases from J, the gap between germline ends came to 23 bases. As DNA, the CDR3 is TGTGCCAGCTCGAGAAGGGGACTAACTGGGAATGAAGCTTTCTTT. It encodes CASSRRGLTGNEAFF.

At least ten counts were recorded for this clone. The V and J genes are TRBV19 and TRBJ2-7; TRBD2 agrees at 8 bases. The CDR3 contains 15 residues. CDR1 and CDR2 from the germline V gene are LNHDA and SQIVND (reference sequence). With 3 bases clipped from V and 3 bases from J, the junction kept 7 bases outside the gene matches. This chain's CDR3 is CASSMVSGSLYEQYF. CDR3 nucleotides: TGTGCCAGTAGTATGGTGAGCGGGAGCCTCTACGAGCAGTACTTC.

In this sample, this clone turned up many times. For the CDR3, the DNA is TGTGCCTGCCTCGGACCCACTGAAGCTTTCTTT. It translates to CACLGPTEAFF. The chain recombines TRBV28 with TRBJ1-1, with no clear D. Germline CDR1 reads MDHEN; CDR2 reads SYDVKM. The CDR3 is 11 amino acids. Trimming removed 11 bases at V and 4 bases at J, with 11 bases between.

This clone has a count of ten or more. The rearrangement uses TRBV28 and TRBJ2-6; D gene unclear. The CDR3 is made up of 16 amino acids. Looked up from germline, CDR1 is MDHEN and CDR2 is SYDVKM. The ends were cut back, 6 bases at V and 4 bases at J, with 16 bases in the middle. CDR3 sequence reads: CASRVFGDLGANVLTF. The CDR3 nucleotides are TGTGCCAGCAGAGTTTTTGGGGATCTGGGGGCCAACGTCCTGACTTTC.

By share, this clone counts as medium-sized. In nucleotides, the CDR3 is TGTGCCAGCAGTGATCACGAGGATTCACCCCTCCACTTT. Translating it yields CASSDHEDSPLHF. The chain couples TRBV6-1 to TRBJ1-6; no firm D call. The CDR3 is 13 amino acids. V lost 3 bases and J lost 8, with 8 bases in between. Germline lookup yields CDR1 MNHNS and CDR2 SASEGT.

This clone occurred many times. V and J are TRBV7-9 and TRBJ2-3; unclear D gene. CDR3 size: 15 residues. Germline CDR1 SEHNR, CDR2 FQNEAQ (reference sequence). V dropped 1 base and J dropped 3 bases, with 11 bases sitting between them. CDR3 in amino acids: CASSLEISGTDTQYF. DNA of the CDR3: TGTGCCAGCAGCTTAGAGATTTCAGGAACAGATACGCAGTATTTT.

This clone came up a few times. This may stem from a read error, because a much larger clone lies one nucleotide away. The V call is TRBV4-1, the J call TRBJ2-7; TRBD2 aligns across 11 bases. Germline assignment: CDR1 MGHRA and CDR2 YSYEKL. The CDR3 has 20 amino acids. The V gene end was trimmed by 5 bases and the J gene end by 5 bases; junction bases not matched to a gene: 23. The CDR3 DNA reads as TGCGCCAGCAGCTTACGATTACTAGCGGGAGAAACTTCTGGTATGGACGAGCAGTACTTC. The encoded protein is CASSLRLLAGETSGMDEQYF.

This sequence joins TRBV6-2 or TRBV6-3 and TRBJ2-7, with D perhaps matching TRBD1 (7 bases). Germline lookup yields CDR1 MNHEY and CDR2 SVGEGT. V was pared by 5 bases and J by 5 bases, with 34 bases between. This CDR3 is 20 amino acids long. The CDR3 nucleotides are TGTGCCAGCAGTCTACTTGCGGGACAGACACAGAGGCGATCCCCAGACGAGCAGTACTTC. Its protein is CASSLLAGQTQRRSPDEQYF.

This clone occurred many times. V usage is TRBV6-1 and J usage is TRBJ1-1; no definite D call. The V gene lost 6 bases and the J gene lost 7 bases, with 9 bases spanning the gap. The CDR3 sequence is 11 residues long. CDR1 and CDR2 from the germline V gene are MNHNS and SASEGT. This CDR3 is CASSLRYEAFF. CDR3 nucleotide sequence: TGTGCCAGCAGCCTTAGATATGAAGCTTTCTTT.

This clone was counted only a few times. Mismatch with germline at one junction end may stem from a read error. J is TRBJ1-1 and V is TRBV3-1; D gene uncertain. The V gene's germline CDR1 is LGHDT and CDR2 YNNKEL (reference sequence). The CDR3 contains 13 residues. This CDR3 is CASSRSDTTGAFF. The CDR3 DNA is TGTGCCAGCAGCCGTTCCGACACCACTGGAGCTTTCTTT.

To note about this clone: A much larger clone lies a single base off, so this may be a read error. The gene calls are TRBV19 and TRBJ2-5, with D perhaps TRBD1 or TRBD2 (5 bases each). The CDR3 contains 16 residues. CDR1 is LNHDA, CDR2 SQIVND, per germline (reference sequence). The CDR3 loop is CASSIPGRGKIEAQYF. The CDR3 DNA is TGTGCCAGTAGTATCCCAGGGAGAGGGAAGATAGAGGCCCAGTACTTC.

The chain combines TRBV7-3 with TRBJ2-1; D is possibly TRBD2 (6 bases). This CDR3 has 19 amino acids. Germline assignment: CDR1 SGHTA and CDR2 FQGTGA. The V end was cut by 0 bases, the J end by 5 bases, with 23 bases between. The chain's CDR3 is CASSLTEGSRDRYNNEQFF. CDR3 nucleotides: TGTGCCAGCAGCTTAACGGAGGGCAGTCGCGACCGATATAACAATGAGCAGTTCTTC.

J is TRBJ1-6 and V is TRBV28; 10 positions agree with TRBD1. Trimming took 5 bases from V and 8 from J; bases not matched to a gene: 6. Germline values: CDR1 MDHEN, CDR2 SYDVKM. The CDR3 loop spans 15 amino acids. The CDR3 nucleotides read TGTGCCAGCAGTCTGGGACAGGGGAGGTATTCACCCCTCCACTTT. Encoded protein: CASSLGQGRYSPLHF.

This clone counts as medium-sized (0.01 to 0.1%). The rearrangement joins TRBV12-3 or TRBV12-4 to TRBJ2-7, with D possibly being TRBD1 or TRBD2 (6 bases each). There are 14 residues in the CDR3. The ends were cut back, 3 bases at V and 3 bases at J, with 12 bases in the middle. The CDR3, as DNA: TGTGCCAGCAGTTTTAGGGGGGAAAACTACGAGCAGTACTTC. Protein sequence: CASSFRGENYEQYF.

J is TRBJ2-7 and V is TRBV7-2; a weak D match, TRBD2 (6 bases). Per the germline V gene, CDR1 is SGHTA and CDR2 is FQGNSA. Trimming pared 0 bases from V and 3 bases from J, leaving 9 bases between. This CDR3 contains 14 residues. The CDR3 protein is CASSLAGGNYEQYF. In DNA form, the CDR3 reads TGTGCCAGCAGCTTAGCGGGAGGTAACTACGAGCAGTACTTC.

Here the CDR3 DNA reads TGTGCCAGCAGCCTCACCGCCCAGGGCGGGACTGAAGCTTTCTTT. This sequence encodes CASSLTAQGGTEAFF. This rearrangement joins TRBV5-5 to TRBJ1-1; D is possibly TRBD1 (5 bases). The CDR3 has 15 residues. Germline lookup yields CDR1 SGHKS and CDR2 YYEKEE (reference sequence). Trimming cost V 4 bases and J 5 bases, with 18 bases left between them.

At least ten counts were recorded for this clone. The rearrangement uses TRBV7-6 and TRBJ2-1; the D gene is possibly TRBD2 (5 bases). The ends were cut back, 0 bases at V and 10 bases at J, with 10 bases in the middle. The CDR3 length is 13 residues. Per germline, CDR1 SGHVS and CDR2 FNYEAQ. CDR3 sequence (DNA): TGTGCCAGCAGCTTAGCACCTCCGGGAGAGCAGTTCTTC. It encodes CASSLAPPGEQFF.